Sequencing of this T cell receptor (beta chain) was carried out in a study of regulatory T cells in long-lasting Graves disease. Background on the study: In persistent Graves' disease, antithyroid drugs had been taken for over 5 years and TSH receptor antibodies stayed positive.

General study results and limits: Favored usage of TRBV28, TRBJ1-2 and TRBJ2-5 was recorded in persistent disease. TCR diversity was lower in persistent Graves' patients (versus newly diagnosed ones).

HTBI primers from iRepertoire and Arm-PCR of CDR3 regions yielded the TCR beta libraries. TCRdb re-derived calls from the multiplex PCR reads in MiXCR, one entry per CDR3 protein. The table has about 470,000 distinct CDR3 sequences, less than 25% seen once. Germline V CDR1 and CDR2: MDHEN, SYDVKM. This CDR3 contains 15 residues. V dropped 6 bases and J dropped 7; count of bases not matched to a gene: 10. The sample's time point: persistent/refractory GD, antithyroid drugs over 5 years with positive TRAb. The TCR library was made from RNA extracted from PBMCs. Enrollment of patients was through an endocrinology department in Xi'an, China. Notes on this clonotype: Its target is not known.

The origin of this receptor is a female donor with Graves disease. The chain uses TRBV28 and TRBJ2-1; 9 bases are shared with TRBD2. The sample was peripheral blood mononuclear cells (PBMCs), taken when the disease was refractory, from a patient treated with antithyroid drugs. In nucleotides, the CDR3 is TGTGCCAGCAGCCTGGGACTAGCTGCCCGGAATGAGCAGTTCTTC. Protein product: CASSLGLAARNEQFF. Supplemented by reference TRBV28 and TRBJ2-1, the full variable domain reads DVKVTQSSRYLVKRTGEKVFLECVQDMDHENMFWYRQDPGLGLRLIYFSYDVKMKEKGDIPEGYSVSREKKERFSLILESASTNQTSMYLCASSLGLAARNEQFFGPGTRLTVL.